One and the same sample provided the 17 T cell receptor beta chains below, sequenced in a study of Graves' ophthalmopathy and Graves' hyperthyroidism. Using RNA transcripts, the TCR beta CDR3 regions were amplified. A first-round RT-PCR used HTBI primers, followed by a second-round multiplex PCR. TCRdb used MiXCR to reprocess the multiplex PCR reads, holding one entry per CDR3 protein. Altogether around 520,000 distinct CDR3 sequences are present, about 35% being singletons, with the ten largest covering approximately 4.1%. The sequenced sample consisted of peripheral blood or thyroid tissue (not recorded which). The receptors stem from an adult man with Graves' hyperthyroidism.

As to this clonotype: This may stem from a read error, because a much larger clone lies one nucleotide away. This chain links TRBV12-3 or TRBV12-4 with TRBJ2-2, with D possibly being TRBD1 (5 bases). This CDR3 region has 13 residues. V lost 6 bases and J lost 0, with 5 bases in between. CDR3 protein: CASRQANTGELFF. In nucleotides, the CDR3 is TGTGCCAGCAGACAGGCGAACACCGGGGAGCTGTTTTTT.

In its sample, this clonotype was seen many times. The gene calls are TRBV12-3 or TRBV12-4 and TRBJ2-7; TRBD2 matches 7 bases. This CDR3 is 14 amino acids long. The junction had 5 bases not matched to a gene; V was cut back by 4 bases and J by 2 bases. CDR3 sequence reads: CASSSLASAYEQYF. DNA for the CDR3: TGTGCCAGCAGTTCACTAGCGAGCGCCTACGAGCAGTACTTC.

This clonotype was seen more than once but under ten times. The gene calls are TRBV6-5 and TRBJ1-3; D perhaps matches TRBD1 (6 bases). V shed 6 bases and J shed 4 bases, with 13 bases lying between them. Germline V gene sequence: CDR1 MNHEY, CDR2 SVGAGI. The CDR3 runs 14 residues. This CDR3 reads CASRRPGTGNTIYF. In nucleotides, the CDR3 is TGTGCCAGCAGACGCCCCGGGACAGGAAACACCATATATTTT.

This clonotype was counted many times. The V call is TRBV10-3, the J call TRBJ2-5, with D uncertain. V lost 2 bases, J lost 5 bases, and 9 bases lay in between. Germline assignment: CDR1 ENHRY and CDR2 SYGVKD. There are 13 residues in the CDR3. DNA for the CDR3: TGTGCCATCAGTGAGGGTGATTTGGAGACCCAGTACTTC. The encoded protein is CAISEGDLETQYF.

The sample holds many counts of this clonotype. The chain recombines TRBV10-2 with TRBJ1-5; the D is unclear. V gave up 3 bases and J gave up 4 bases, with 4 bases separating them. The CDR3 is 12 residues long. Germline assignment: CDR1 WSHSY and CDR2 SAAADI. The CDR3 DNA reads TGCGCCAGCAGTGAACTGAATCAGCCCCAGCATTTT. The encoded protein is CASSELNQPQHF.

This clonotype was observed many times. This CDR3 is CASSDVGQEETQYF. DNA of the CDR3: TGCGCCAGCAGCGACGTCGGACAAGAAGAGACCCAGTACTTC. This chain joins TRBV10-1 and TRBJ2-5; D perhaps matches TRBD1 (5 bases). V lost 6 bases and J lost 3, with 14 bases in between. The CDR3 covers 14 residues. CDR1 is WNHNN, CDR2 SYGVQD, per germline (reference sequence).

Ten or more counts support this clonotype. The J gene is TRBJ1-1, the V gene TRBV7-9; no firm D call. Deletions cut 5 bases from V and 1 base from J, with 8 bases between. Germline CDR1 SEHNR, CDR2 FQNEAQ (reference sequence). The CDR3 totals 13 residues. The CDR3 DNA reads TGTGCCAGCAGCAACGGTGGGAACACTGAAGCTTTCTTT. The encoded protein is CASSNGGNTEAFF.

There are many counts of this clonotype. The chain is built from TRBV6-1 and TRBJ2-7; D gene ambiguous. Trimming took off 0 bases at V and 7 bases at J, with 4 bases between the two ends. Germline V gives CDR1 MNHNS, CDR2 SASEGT. The CDR3 consists of 11 residues. This chain's CDR3 is CASSEATEQYF. CDR3 coding DNA: TGTGCCAGCAGTGAAGCAACTGAGCAGTACTTC.

The chain joins TRBV20-1 to TRBJ2-7, with 9 bases that match TRBD1. This CDR3 is built from 11 residues. The J segment lost 9 bases and the V segment lost 3 bases, leaving 3 bases of the junction unmatched. In germline, CDR1 is DFQATT, CDR2 SNEGSKA (reference sequence). This chain's CDR3 is CSASMGQGQYF. CDR3 nucleotide sequence: TGCAGTGCTAGTATGGGACAGGGGCAGTACTTC.

This clonotype was detected a few times. The rearrangement links TRBV7-9 to TRBJ2-3; tentatively, D is TRBD1 (6 bases). V shed 2 bases and J shed 3 bases, with 12 bases lying between them. This CDR3 has 15 amino acids. The V gene's germline CDR1 is SEHNR and CDR2 FQNEAQ (reference sequence). The DNA of the CDR3 is TGTGCCAGCAGCTTAAGGGGCAGGGGTACAGATACGCAGTATTTT. It codes for CASSLRGRGTDTQYF.

The chain joins TRBV29-1 to TRBJ1-2; D gene uncertain. The V and J ends lost 6 bases and 2 bases respectively, with 13 bases between them. CDR1 is SQVTM and CDR2 is ANQGSEA in the germline V gene. CDR3 size: 13 residues. This CDR3 is CSVSDDQNYGYTF. CDR3 DNA sequence: TGCAGCGTAAGTGACGATCAAAACTATGGCTACACCTTC.

The table lists this clonotype with a few counts. The chain recombines TRBV6-6 with TRBJ1-6; 8 bases align to TRBD1. Losses at the gene ends were 2 bases for V and 6 bases for J; bases not matched to a gene: 9. The CDR3 is 17 residues long. Germline values: CDR1 MNHNY, CDR2 SVGAGI (reference sequence). CDR3 sequence reads: CASSYPPQGAFNSPLHF. DNA of the CDR3: TGTGCCAGCAGTTACCCGCCTCAGGGGGCGTTTAATTCACCCCTCCACTTT.

This clonotype has just a few counts. V is TRBV9 and J is TRBJ1-2, with D possibly being TRBD1 (6 bases). The CDR3 extends over 14 amino acids. V was trimmed by 5 bases and J by 3 bases, leaving 14 bases between them. Germline assignment: CDR1 SGDLS and CDR2 YYNGEE. The CDR3 spells CASSFDRRDYGYTF. CDR3 nucleotides: TGTGCCAGCAGTTTCGACAGGAGAGACTATGGCTACACCTTC.

This clonotype has ten or more counts. The chain employs TRBV9 and TRBJ2-2, with 8 bases matching TRBD2. Germline V gene lookup returns CDR1 SGDLS and CDR2 YYNGEE. V lost 4 bases, J lost 3 bases, and 5 bases stayed unmatched. The length of the CDR3 is 15 residues. The DNA for the CDR3 is TGTGCCAGCAGCTCCAGCGGGAGTGACACCGGGGAGCTGTTTTTT. It translates to CASSSSGSDTGELFF.

V and J are TRBV20-1 and TRBJ1-1, with D tentatively TRBD1 (5 bases). V shed 2 bases and J shed 7 bases, with 8 bases lying between them. CDR1 and CDR2 from the germline V gene are DFQATT and SNEGSKA (reference sequence). The CDR3 is 11 amino acids. This chain's CDR3 is CSARKGIEAFF. CDR3 bases: TGCAGTGCTAGAAAGGGGATTGAAGCTTTCTTT.

This clonotype has a count of ten or more. CDR3 DNA: TGTGCCAGCAGCTCCGTGGGACACCGATACGAGCAGTACTTC. This codes for CASSSVGHRYEQYF. The V call is TRBV13, the J call TRBJ2-7; maybe TRBD1 (6 bases). The V end lost 4 bases, the J end lost 4 bases, and 14 bases lay between the germline ends. Per the germline V gene, CDR1 is PRHDT and CDR2 is FYEKMQ (reference sequence). This CDR3 has 14 residues.

This clonotype was picked up many times. V is TRBV13 and J is TRBJ2-5; 8 bases are a match to TRBD2. CDR3 length: 16 residues. V was clipped by 4 bases and J by 3 bases; unmatched bases: 10. The germline CDR1 and CDR2 sequences are PRHDT and FYEKMQ (reference sequence). Written as DNA, the CDR3 is TGTGCCAGCAGCTGGTCCCGGGAGGGGGTTGAAGAGACCCAGTACTTC. Translation: CASSWSREGVEETQYF.